This T cell receptor beta chain was sequenced during a study of T-cell reconstitution after alpha-beta-depleted transplantation in children (dated by TCRdb to 2016 to 2018). With respect to the entire study: T-cell immune reconstitution after TCRalphabeta/CD19-depleted allogeneic hematopoietic cell transplantation in children was quantitatively tracked in the study by means of TCR repertoire profiling.

Note on this clonotype: This clone's antigen is unknown. Base qualities are not recorded, but no much larger clone differs from it by a single base.

The library was made by PCR. Sequencing was performed on an Illumina HiSeq 2500. TCR libraries were prepared with molecular barcoding, using unique molecular identifiers to normalize TCRbeta repertoire quantification. The public reads were quality trimmed at Q25 with fastp and then assembled into clones with MiXCR by TCRdb, keeping productive beta chains. For every CDR3 protein sequence, its rows merge into one entry that carries the most common genes and DNA. This sample has about 500,000 distinct CDR3 sequences in its table, and about 30% of those were observed once. The top ten clonotypes cover around 2.4% of the sample. This receptor was obtained from a human donor who donated a stem cell graft to a child with aplastic anemia. The material sequenced was PBMCs from the stem cell graft donor, taken from the stem cell graft.

The sequence in DNA is TGTGCCAGCACTAGCAACAAGGGGCAGTTCTTC. Its amino acids are CASTSNKGQFF. The chain couples TRBV28 to TRBJ2-1, with a tentative D gene TRBD2 over 5 matching bases. From the cysteine through the phenylalanine, the CDR3 covers 11 amino acids. Left in the record is the CDR3 DNA by itself, 33 bases read in frame from the first base. The germline V gene sets CDR1 to MDHEN and CDR2 to SYDVKM. The germline ends are 13 bases apart after V is trimmed by 7 bases and J by 12 bases.